This T cell receptor (beta chain) comes out of a study of long-term antiretroviral therapy in people with HIV. It was version v3.0 of the immunoSEQ assay that was run at survey level. Assay: immunoSEQ multiplex PCR; the TCRdb copy retains only in-frame clones and omits some. Of tens of thousands of clones in the sample, approximately 86% are singletons; the top ten hold approximately 5.4%. Sequenced material: unsorted PBMCs, taken 0.1 years before starting antiretroviral therapy. This clonotype originated in a woman between 45 and 65 years old with HIV.

This CDR3 is CASSWGLATGELFF. The CDR3, as DNA: TGTGCCAGCAGCTGGGGACTAGCAACCGGGGAGCTGTTTTTT. The V and J genes are TRBV7-2 and TRBJ2-2; TRBD2 agrees at 9 bases. V was pared by 4 bases and J by 5 bases, with 2 bases of the junction left unmatched. The CDR3 extends over 14 amino acids. Germline CDR1 reads SGHTA; CDR2 reads FQGNSA. The full variable domain, completed using reference TRBV7-2 and TRBJ2-2, is GAGVSQSPSNKVTEKGKDVELRCDPISGHTALYWYRQSLGQGLEFLIYFQGNSAPDKSGLPSDRFSAERTGGSVSTLTIQRTQQEDSAVYLCASSWGLATGELFFGEGSRLTVL.